A selection of T cell receptor beta chains follows, all from one sample in a study of T cells in Graves' hyperthyroidism and ophthalmopathy. TCRdb called the multiplex PCR reads again in MiXCR, with one record for every CDR3 protein. Seen here are 400,000 or so distinct CDR3 sequences, roughly an eighth observed once, and the top ten hold 25% to 30%. Sequences were obtained from blood. The receptors were sampled from a man between 50 and 59 years old with Graves' ophthalmopathy. Each CDR3 is given with its conserved first and last residue. A D gene is named only where the DNA matches it firmly. Expanded clones get a size class; other rows say once, few or many, or leave the size out.

D gene	clone size	V gene	J gene	CDR3 protein	CDR3 DNA
TRBD2	-	TRBV10-3	TRBJ2-1	CAIRATSGSGNEQFF	TGTGCCATCAGGGCTACTAGCGGGAGCGGCAATGAGCAGTTCTTC
-	many	TRBV20-1	TRBJ2-3	CSADGGTPGRTDTQYF	TGCAGTGCGGATGGAGGGACCCCAGGCCGCACAGATACGCAGTATTTT
TRBD2	many	TRBV11-1	TRBJ2-2	CASSGGTSGDSNTGELFF	TGTGCCAGCAGCGGGGGGACTAGCGGTGATTCGAACACCGGGGAGCTGTTTTTT
-	-	TRBV29-1	TRBJ2-7	CSVDRGNEQYF	TGCAGCGTTGACCGCGGGAACGAGCAGTACTTC
-	-	TRBV19	TRBJ2-3	CASSIYRYTDTQYF	TGTGCCAGTAGTATATACAGATACACAGATACGCAGTATTTT
-	-	TRBV13	TRBJ2-5	CASSLGSGIETQYF	TGTGCCAGCAGCCTTGGGTCGGGGATAGAGACCCAGTACTTC
-	few	TRBV5-1	TRBJ2-3	CASSFPRGDTQYF	TGCGCCAGCAGCTTTCCGAGGGGAGATACGCAGTATTTT
-	many	TRBV6-1	TRBJ2-5	CASSDGQTTQETQYF	TGTGCCAGCAGTGACGGACAGACGACCCAAGAGACCCAGTACTTC
-	many	TRBV12-3/TRBV12-4	TRBJ2-7	CASSLLGLEQYF	TGTGCCAGCAGTTTGTTGGGTCTCGAGCAGTACTTC
TRBD1	-	TRBV19	TRBJ2-7	CASSPRDRARDQQYF	TGTGCCAGTAGTCCCAGGGACAGGGCTAGGGATCAGCAGTACTTC
-	-	TRBV10-3	TRBJ1-6	CATLDSGPLHF	TGTGCCACACTCGACTCAGGACCCCTCCACTTT
-	many	TRBV6-5	TRBJ2-1	CASSYRQSGSSYNEQFF	TGTGCCAGCAGTTACCGGCAAAGCGGAAGCTCCTACAATGAGCAGTTCTTC
TRBD2	many	TRBV7-3	TRBJ2-1	CASRTSGGGNEQFF	TGTGCCAGTAGGACTAGCGGAGGGGGGAATGAGCAGTTCTTC
TRBD2	-	TRBV11-2	TRBJ2-2	CASSLIAGLYTGELFF	TGTGCCAGCAGCTTAATAGCGGGGTTATACACCGGGGAGCTGTTTTTT
-	-	TRBV11-2	TRBJ2-3	CASSPQQAGTDTQYF	TGTGCCAGCAGCCCGCAACAGGCCGGCACAGATACGCAGTATTTT
TRBD1	many	TRBV3-1	TRBJ1-6	CASSQDRTGGDSPLHF	TGTGCCAGCAGCCAAGATAGGACAGGAGGCGATTCACCCCTCCACTTT
-	-	TRBV7-9	TRBJ1-5	CASSLDTDRGQPQHF	TGTGCCAGCAGCTTAGATACGGACAGAGGTCAGCCCCAGCATTTT
-	few	TRBV10-1	TRBJ2-7	CASSDHSYEQYF	TGCGCCAGCAGTGACCACTCCTACGAGCAGTACTTC
-	many	TRBV6-1	TRBJ2-7	CASSQGGEQYF	TGTGCCAGCAGTCAGGGGGGCGAGCAGTACTTC
-	once	TRBV14	TRBJ2-6	CASSQLTFSGANVLTF	TGTGCCAGCAGCCAACTCACCTTTTCTGGGGCCAACGTCCTGACTTTC
TRBD1	many	TRBV28	TRBJ2-2	CASSFWGQVLTGELFF	TGTGCCAGCAGTTTTTGGGGACAGGTTTTAACCGGGGAGCTGTTTTTT
-	-	TRBV28	TRBJ2-3	CASTLTRAGPDTQYF	TGTGCCAGCACCTTAACCCGGGCAGGGCCAGATACGCAGTATTTT
TRBD2	many	TRBV2	TRBJ2-3	CASSVRRGGRSWDTTDTQYF	TGTGCCAGCAGTGTGCGGCGGGGGGGTCGTTCATGGGACACCACAGATACGCAGTATTTT
-	-	TRBV7-2	TRBJ1-1	CASSTQTLSTEAFF	TGTGCCAGCAGCACCCAGACCCTGAGCACTGAAGCTTTCTTT
TRBD1	-	TRBV5-1	TRBJ2-3	CASSLEDREDTQYF	TGCGCCAGCAGCTTGGAAGACAGGGAAGATACGCAGTATTTT
TRBD2	many	TRBV10-1	TRBJ2-1	CASSESRTSGRALNNEQFF	TGCGCCAGCAGTGAGTCGAGAACTAGCGGGAGGGCCCTCAACAATGAGCAGTTCTTC
-	many	TRBV25-1	TRBJ1-1	CASSESRDLGTEAFF	TGTGCCAGCAGTGAGAGCAGGGATTTGGGGACTGAAGCTTTCTTT
TRBD1	few	TRBV19	TRBJ2-3	CASSTQGRTDTQYF	TGTGCCAGTAGTACACAGGGGCGAACAGATACGCAGTATTTT
-	many	TRBV11-2	TRBJ2-4	CASSSQGLKKDIQYF	TGTGCCAGCAGCTCCCAGGGCCTAAAAAAGGACATTCAGTACTTC